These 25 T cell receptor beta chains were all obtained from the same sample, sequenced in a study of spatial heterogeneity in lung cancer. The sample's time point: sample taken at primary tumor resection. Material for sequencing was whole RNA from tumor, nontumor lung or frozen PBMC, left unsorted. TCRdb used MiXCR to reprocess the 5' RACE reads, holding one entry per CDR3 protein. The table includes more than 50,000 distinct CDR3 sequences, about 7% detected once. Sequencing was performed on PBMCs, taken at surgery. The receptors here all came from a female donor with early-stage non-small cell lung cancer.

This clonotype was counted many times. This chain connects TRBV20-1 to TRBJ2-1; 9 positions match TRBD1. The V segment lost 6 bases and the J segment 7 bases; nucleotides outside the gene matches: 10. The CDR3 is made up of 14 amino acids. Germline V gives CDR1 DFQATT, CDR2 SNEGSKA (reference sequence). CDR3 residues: CSAAGGQGWNEQFF. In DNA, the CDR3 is TGCAGTGCGGCCGGCGGACAGGGGTGGAATGAGCAGTTCTTC.

The DNA of the CDR3 is TGTGCCAGCCGGGGGGGAGACAGGTTAAATGAAAAACTGTTTTTT. Amino acids: CASRGGDRLNEKLFF. This chain joins TRBV28 and TRBJ1-4; weak D call: TRBD1 (6 bases). Germline-derived CDR1 and CDR2 are MDHEN and SYDVKM. V was cut by 8 bases and J by 5 bases, with 18 bases left in between. The CDR3 consists of 15 residues.

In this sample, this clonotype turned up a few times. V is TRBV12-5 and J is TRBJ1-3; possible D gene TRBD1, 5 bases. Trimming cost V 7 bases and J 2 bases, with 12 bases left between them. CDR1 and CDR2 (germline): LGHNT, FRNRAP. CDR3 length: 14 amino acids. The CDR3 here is CASDPDTPGNTIYF. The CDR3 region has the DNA TGTGCTAGTGACCCGGACACCCCTGGAAACACCATATATTTT.

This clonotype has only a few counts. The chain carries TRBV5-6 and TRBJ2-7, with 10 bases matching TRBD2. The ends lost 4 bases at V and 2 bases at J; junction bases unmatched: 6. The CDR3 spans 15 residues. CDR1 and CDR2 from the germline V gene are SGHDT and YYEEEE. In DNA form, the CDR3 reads TGTGCCAGCAGCCCGGGGACTAGCGTCCCCTACGAGCAGTACTTC. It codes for CASSPGTSVPYEQYF.

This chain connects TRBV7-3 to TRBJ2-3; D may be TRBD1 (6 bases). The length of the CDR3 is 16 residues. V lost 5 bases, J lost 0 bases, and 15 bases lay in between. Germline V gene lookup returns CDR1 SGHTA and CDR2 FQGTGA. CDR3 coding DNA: TGTGCCAGCAGCCTCCTAGGGGACACAAGCACAGATACGCAGTATTTT. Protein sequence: CASSLLGDTSTDTQYF. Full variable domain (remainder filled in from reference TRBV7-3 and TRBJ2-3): GAGVSQTPSNKVTEKGKYVELRCDPISGHTALYWYRQSLGQGPEFLIYFQGTGAADDSGLPNDRFFAVRPEGSVSTLKIQRTERGDSAVYLCASSLLGDTSTDTQYFGPGTRLTVL.

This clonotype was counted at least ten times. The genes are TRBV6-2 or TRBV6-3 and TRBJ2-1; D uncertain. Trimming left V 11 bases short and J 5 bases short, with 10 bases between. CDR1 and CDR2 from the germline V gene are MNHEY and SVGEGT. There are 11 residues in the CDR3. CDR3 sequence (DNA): TGTGCCGTATCTTACCACAATGAGCAGTTCTTC. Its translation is CAVSYHNEQFF.

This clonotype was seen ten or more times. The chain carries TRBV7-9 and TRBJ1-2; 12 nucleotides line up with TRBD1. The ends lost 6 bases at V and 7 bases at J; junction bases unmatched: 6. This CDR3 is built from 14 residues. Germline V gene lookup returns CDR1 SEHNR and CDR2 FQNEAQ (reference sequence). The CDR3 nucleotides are TGTGCCAGCAGGGCGGGACAGGGGGCTTTTGGCTACACCTTC. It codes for CASRAGQGAFGYTF.

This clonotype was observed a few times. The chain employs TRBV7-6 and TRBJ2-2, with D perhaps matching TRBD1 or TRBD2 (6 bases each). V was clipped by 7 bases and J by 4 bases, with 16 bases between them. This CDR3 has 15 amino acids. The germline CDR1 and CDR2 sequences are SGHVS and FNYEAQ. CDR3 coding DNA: TGTGCCAGCACCCTTAGGGGGGCCCGCACCGGGGAGCTGTTTTTT. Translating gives CASTLRGARTGELFF.

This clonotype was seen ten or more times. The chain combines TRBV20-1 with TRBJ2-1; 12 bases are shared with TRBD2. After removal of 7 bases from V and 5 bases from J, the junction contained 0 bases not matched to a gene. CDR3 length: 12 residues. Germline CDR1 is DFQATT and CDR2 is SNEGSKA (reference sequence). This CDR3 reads CSGTSGNNEQFF. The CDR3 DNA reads TGCAGTGGGACTAGCGGGAACAATGAGCAGTTCTTC.

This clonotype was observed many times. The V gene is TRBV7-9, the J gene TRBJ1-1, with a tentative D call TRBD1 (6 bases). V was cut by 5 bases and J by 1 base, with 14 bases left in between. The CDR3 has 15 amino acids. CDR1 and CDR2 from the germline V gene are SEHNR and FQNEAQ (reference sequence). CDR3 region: CASSAPGAGNTEAFF. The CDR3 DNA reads TGTGCCAGCAGCGCTCCAGGGGCGGGGAACACTGAAGCTTTCTTT.

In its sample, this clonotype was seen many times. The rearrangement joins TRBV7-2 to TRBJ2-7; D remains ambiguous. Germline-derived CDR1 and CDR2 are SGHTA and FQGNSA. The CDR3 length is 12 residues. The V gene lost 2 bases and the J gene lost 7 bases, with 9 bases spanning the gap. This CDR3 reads CASSLLGVEQYF. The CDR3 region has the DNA TGTGCCAGCAGCTTACTGGGTGTGGAGCAGTACTTC.

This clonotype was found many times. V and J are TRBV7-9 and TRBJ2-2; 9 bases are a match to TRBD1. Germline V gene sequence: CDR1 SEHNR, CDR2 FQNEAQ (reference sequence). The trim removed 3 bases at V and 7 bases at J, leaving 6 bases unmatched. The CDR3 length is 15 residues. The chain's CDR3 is CASSFGDRVLGELFF. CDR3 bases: TGTGCCAGCAGCTTCGGGGACAGGGTACTCGGGGAGCTGTTTTTT.

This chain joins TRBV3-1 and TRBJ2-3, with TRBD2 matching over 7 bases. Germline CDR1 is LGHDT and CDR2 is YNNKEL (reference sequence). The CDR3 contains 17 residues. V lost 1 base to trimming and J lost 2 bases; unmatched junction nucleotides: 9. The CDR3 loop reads CASSQGLGGGATDTQYF. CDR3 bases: TGTGCCAGCAGCCAAGGATTGGGCGGGGGAGCCACAGATACGCAGTATTTT.

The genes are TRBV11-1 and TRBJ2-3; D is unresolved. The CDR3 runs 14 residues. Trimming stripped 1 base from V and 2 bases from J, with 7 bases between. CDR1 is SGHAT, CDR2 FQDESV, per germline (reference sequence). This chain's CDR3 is CASSLGLYTDTQYF. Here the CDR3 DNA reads TGTGCCAGCAGCTTAGGACTGTACACAGATACGCAGTATTTT.

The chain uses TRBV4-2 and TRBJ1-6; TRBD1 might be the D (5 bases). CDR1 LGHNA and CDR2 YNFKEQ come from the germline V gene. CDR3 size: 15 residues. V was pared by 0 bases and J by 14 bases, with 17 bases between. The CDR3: CASSQDGAGTRTLHF. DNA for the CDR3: TGTGCCAGCAGCCAAGATGGGGCAGGGACGAGAACCCTCCACTTT.

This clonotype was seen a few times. The CDR3 region is CASSFANTEAFF. The CDR3, as DNA: TGTGCCAGCAGCTTTGCGAACACTGAAGCTTTCTTT. The chain employs TRBV7-9 and TRBJ1-1, with D hard to call. V lost 3 bases and J 1 base, leaving 3 bases between the germline ends. The CDR3 sequence is 12 residues long. In germline, CDR1 is SEHNR, CDR2 FQNEAQ (reference sequence).

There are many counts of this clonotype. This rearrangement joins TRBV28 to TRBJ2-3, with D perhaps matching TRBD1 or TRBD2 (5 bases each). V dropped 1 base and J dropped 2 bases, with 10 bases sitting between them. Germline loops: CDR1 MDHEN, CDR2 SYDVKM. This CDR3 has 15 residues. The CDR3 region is CASSLSTGTTDTQYF. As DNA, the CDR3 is TGTGCCAGCAGTTTATCCACGGGGACCACAGATACGCAGTATTTT.

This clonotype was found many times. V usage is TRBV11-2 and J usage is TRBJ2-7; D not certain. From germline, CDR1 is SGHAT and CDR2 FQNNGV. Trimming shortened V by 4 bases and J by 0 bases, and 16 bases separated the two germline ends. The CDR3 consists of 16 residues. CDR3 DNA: TGTGCCAGCAGCTCCCTCAGGATAAGGGACTCCTACGAGCAGTACTTC. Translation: CASSSLRIRDSYEQYF.

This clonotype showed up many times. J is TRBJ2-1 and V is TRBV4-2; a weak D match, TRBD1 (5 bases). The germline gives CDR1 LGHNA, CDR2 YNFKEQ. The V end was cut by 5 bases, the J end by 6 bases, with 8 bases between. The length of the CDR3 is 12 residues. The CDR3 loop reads CASSAGSNEQFF. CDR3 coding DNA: TGTGCCAGCAGCGCAGGGTCCAATGAGCAGTTCTTC.

In nucleotides, the CDR3 is TGCAGTGCTAGAGCTGGACAGGGGAGGAACACTGAAGCTTTCTTT. Amino acid sequence: CSARAGQGRNTEAFF. The rearrangement links TRBV20-1 to TRBJ1-1; 9 bases agree with TRBD1. J lost 1 base, V lost 1 base, and 4 bases had no gene match. There are 15 residues in the CDR3. Germline V CDR1 and CDR2: DFQATT, SNEGSKA (reference sequence).

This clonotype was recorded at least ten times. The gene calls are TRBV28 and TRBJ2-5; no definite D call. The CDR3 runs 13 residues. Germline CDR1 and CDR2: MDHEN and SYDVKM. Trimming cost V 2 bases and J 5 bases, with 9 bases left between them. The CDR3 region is CASSLGLPETQYF. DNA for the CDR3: TGTGCCAGCAGTTTAGGGCTGCCGGAGACCCAGTACTTC.

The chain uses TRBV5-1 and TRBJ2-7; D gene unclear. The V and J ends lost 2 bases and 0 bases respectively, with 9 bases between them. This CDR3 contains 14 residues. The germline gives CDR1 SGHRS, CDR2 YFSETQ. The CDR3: CASSFDKSSYEQYF. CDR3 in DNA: TGCGCCAGCAGCTTTGACAAGAGCTCCTACGAGCAGTACTTC.

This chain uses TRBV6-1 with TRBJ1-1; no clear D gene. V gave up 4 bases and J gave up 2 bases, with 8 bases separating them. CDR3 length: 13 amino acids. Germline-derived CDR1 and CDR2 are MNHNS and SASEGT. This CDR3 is CASSATVNTEAFF. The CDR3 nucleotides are TGTGCCAGCAGTGCGACGGTTAACACTGAAGCTTTCTTT.

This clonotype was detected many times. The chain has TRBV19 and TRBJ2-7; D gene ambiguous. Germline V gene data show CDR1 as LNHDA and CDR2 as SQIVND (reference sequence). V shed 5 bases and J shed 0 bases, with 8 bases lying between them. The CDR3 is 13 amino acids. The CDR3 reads CASSPGNSYEQYF. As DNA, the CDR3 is TGTGCCAGTAGTCCTGGGAACTCCTACGAGCAGTACTTC.

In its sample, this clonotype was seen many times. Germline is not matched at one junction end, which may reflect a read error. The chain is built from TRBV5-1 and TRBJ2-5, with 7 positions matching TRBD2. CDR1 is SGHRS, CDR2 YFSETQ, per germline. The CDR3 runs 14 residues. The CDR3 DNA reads TGCGCCAGCAGCTTGGTAGGCGAGCGGGGAGACAAGGACTTC. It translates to CASSLVGERGDKDF.